This entry lists 11 T cell receptor beta chains sequenced from one sample in a study of blood T cell repertoires in COVID-19. The assay was immunoSEQ multiplex PCR, and TCRdb's table has in-frame clones only and misses some. The sample lists about 24,000 clones; about 90% were seen once. Sequencing was performed on peripheral blood. The receptors originated from a man in his 70s with active COVID-19.

V usage is TRBV18 and J usage is TRBJ1-6; 9 bases map to TRBD1. Germline CDR1 and CDR2: KGHSH and LQKENI. The CDR3 runs 15 residues. J lost 9 bases, V lost 5 bases, and 8 bases had no gene match. CDR3 sequence reads: CASSTGTGKGSPLHF. The CDR3 coding sequence is TGTGCCAGCTCAACGGGGACAGGGAAGGGTTCACCCCTCCACTTT.

The chain links TRBV7-8 to TRBJ2-7; 7 bases are a match to TRBD1. The germline CDR1 and CDR2 sequences are SGHVS and FQNEAQ. J gave up 0 bases and V 1 base, and 3 bases lay outside the gene matches. This CDR3 is built from 15 residues. In DNA, the CDR3 is TGTGCCAGCAGCTTAGACGGGACAGTCTCCTACGAGCAGTACTTC. Amino acids: CASSLDGTVSYEQYF.

This clone was detected once. The chain employs TRBV5-4 and TRBJ2-2; a possible D gene is TRBD1 (6 bases). Between the trimmed V and J ends, which lost 5 bases and 1 base, there was a span of 12 bases. The V gene's germline CDR1 is SGHNT and CDR2 YYREEE (reference sequence). This CDR3 spans 15 amino acids. CDR3 sequence reads: CASSRQVRNTGELFF. CDR3 in DNA: TGTGCCAGCAGTCGACAGGTCCGGAACACCGGGGAGCTGTTTTTT. Variable domain in full (rest from reference TRBV5-4 and TRBJ2-2): ETGVTQSPTHLIKTRGQQVTLRCSSQSGHNTVSWYQQALGQGPQFIFQYYREEENGRGNFPPRFSGLQFPNYSSELNVNALELDDSALYLCASSRQVRNTGELFFGEGSRLTVL.

This clone was seen once. This chain uses TRBV7-9 with TRBJ1-2, with 9 bases lining up with TRBD1. Germline loops: CDR1 SEHNR, CDR2 FQNEAQ (reference sequence). The ends lost 1 base at V and 6 bases at J; junction bases unmatched: 0. The CDR3 is 13 residues long. CDR3 loop: CASSLGTGDGYTF. The CDR3 region has the DNA TGTGCCAGCAGCTTAGGGACAGGGGATGGCTACACCTTC.

The V gene is TRBV7-2, the J gene TRBJ1-1, with a possible D match to TRBD1 (6 bases). Germline values: CDR1 SGHTA, CDR2 FQGNSA. CDR3 length equals 15 residues. Trimming stripped 3 bases from V and 1 base from J, with 12 bases between. CDR3 bases: TGTGCCAGCAGCTTGCGGGGGCGCAGGAACACTGAAGCTTTCTTT. This gives the protein CASSLRGRRNTEAFF.

CDR3 nucleotides: TGTGCCAGCAGCTTAACGGGCAAAGACTATGGCTACACCTTC. As protein: CASSLTGKDYGYTF. The chain carries TRBV7-3 and TRBJ1-2; D is unresolved. The germline gives CDR1 SGHTA, CDR2 FQGTGA. The CDR3 spans 14 residues. V lost 0 bases and J lost 3, with 8 bases in between.

This sequence joins TRBV20-1 and TRBJ2-7; TRBD2 aligns across 7 bases. This CDR3 contains 11 residues. In germline, CDR1 is DFQATT, CDR2 SNEGSKA (reference sequence). The ends lost 6 bases at V and 2 bases at J; junction bases unmatched: 1. CDR3 residues: CSASGTYEQYF. In DNA, the CDR3 is TGCAGTGCGAGCGGGACCTACGAGCAGTACTTC.

The chain combines TRBV28 with TRBJ1-1; 7 nucleotides match TRBD1. The J segment lost 2 bases and the V segment lost 2 bases, leaving 2 bases of the junction unmatched. Germline-derived CDR1 and CDR2 are MDHEN and SYDVKM. This CDR3 comprises 14 residues. CDR3: CASSLGQANTEAFF. As DNA, the CDR3 is TGTGCCAGCAGTTTAGGACAGGCAAACACTGAAGCTTTCTTT.

The chain employs TRBV9 and TRBJ1-2; 7 bases map to TRBD1. Germline V gives CDR1 SGDLS, CDR2 YYNGEE. CDR3 length: 14 residues. V shed 4 bases, J shed 4 bases, and the junction held 7 bases outside the gene matches. For the CDR3, the DNA is TGTGCCAGCAGCCCCCGGACAGGCCGCTATGGCTACACCTTC. Translated: CASSPRTGRYGYTF. The full variable domain, completed using reference TRBV9 and TRBJ1-2, is DSGVTQTPKHLITATGQRVTLRCSPRSGDLSVYWYQQSLDQGLQFLIQYYNGEERAKGNILERFSAQQFPDLHSELNLSSLELGDSALYFCASSPRTGRYGYTFGSGTRLTVV.

The chain combines TRBV2 with TRBJ2-1, with D tentatively TRBD1 (8 bases). This CDR3 contains 14 residues. Germline CDR1 is SNHLY and CDR2 is FYNNEI. V was pared by 3 bases and J by 9 bases, with 15 bases between. The CDR3, as DNA: TGTGCCAGCAGTGATGACAGGGGAGGGAGTGAGCAGTTCTTC. This encodes CASSDDRGGSEQFF.

The V and J genes are TRBV18 and TRBJ2-1; TRBD2 agrees at 12 bases. V lost 1 base to trimming and J lost 3 bases; unmatched junction nucleotides: 10. CDR3 size: 19 residues. CDR1 is KGHSH and CDR2 is LQKENI in the germline V gene. CDR3 in amino acids: CASSPRWVGTSGFYNEQFF. CDR3 sequence (DNA): TGTGCCAGCTCACCACGTTGGGTCGGGACTAGCGGGTTCTACAATGAGCAGTTCTTC.